The sequence of this TCR beta chain was determined in a study of cytomegalovirus exposure and HLA in healthy donors. Study results and caveats: As a later analysis showed, a missense DCLRE1C variant was linked to trimming of TCR beta V- and J-genes.

The PCR ran on 60 Vbeta and 13 Jbeta primers. The assay was immunoSEQ multiplex PCR, and TCRdb's table has in-frame clones only and misses some. The repertoire includes some 200,000 clones, approximately 80% of them detected once, and under 0.25% sits in the top ten. The germline V gene encodes CDR1 ENHRY and CDR2 SYGVKD. This CDR3 has 14 amino acids. V dropped 2 bases and J dropped 1 base, with 8 bases sitting between them. A word on this clone: The antigen is undetermined.

The clonotype comes from a girl aged 2 to 10 in good health and CMV-seronegative. The chain joins TRBV10-3 to TRBJ1-1; unclear D gene. Sequenced input: PBMCs. The CDR3 is CAISEQAPNTEAFF. In nucleotides, the CDR3 is TGTGCCATCAGTGAGCAGGCGCCGAACACTGAAGCTTTCTTT.